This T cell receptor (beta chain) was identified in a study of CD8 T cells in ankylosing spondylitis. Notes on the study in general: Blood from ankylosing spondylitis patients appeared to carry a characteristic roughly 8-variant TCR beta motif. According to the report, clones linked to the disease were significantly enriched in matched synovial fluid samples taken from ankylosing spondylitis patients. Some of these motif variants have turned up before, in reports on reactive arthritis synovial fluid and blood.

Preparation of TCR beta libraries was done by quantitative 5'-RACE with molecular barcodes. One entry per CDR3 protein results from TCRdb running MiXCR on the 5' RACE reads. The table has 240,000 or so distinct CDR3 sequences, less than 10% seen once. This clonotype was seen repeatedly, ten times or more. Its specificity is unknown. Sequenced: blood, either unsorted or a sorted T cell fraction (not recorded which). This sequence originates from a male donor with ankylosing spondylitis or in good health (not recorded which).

This CDR3 is CASGKKGMNTEAFF. The CDR3 DNA is TGTGCCAGCGGCAAGAAGGGTATGAACACTGAAGCTTTCTTT. J is TRBJ1-1 and V is TRBV6-1; no clear D. Trimming pared 8 bases from V and 0 bases from J, leaving 13 bases between. Germline values: CDR1 MNHNS, CDR2 SASEGT. This CDR3 is 14 amino acids long.